This T cell receptor (beta chain) was identified during a study of beta chain features in type 1 diabetes. The study's findings and limits: In all four CD4+ subsets, TCRB CDR3 length was significantly, moderately reduced in type 1 diabetes.

This clone has only a few counts. Its target is unknown. V gave up 0 bases and J gave up 5 bases; unmatched junction bases: 5. The CDR3 length is 15 residues. Germline V gene data show CDR1 as SGHTA and CDR2 as FQGTGA. A sort by CD45RO/CCR7/CD25/CD127/CD95/CD27 yielded CD4+ naive, central memory, regulatory and stem cell-like memory cells. Each sorted fraction was over 95% pure. Isolated RNA was reverse transcribed in full, so expressed TCRB transcripts were sequenced. Sequenced by immunoSEQ multiplex PCR; TCRdb stores in-frame clones only, minus some. The table has some 270,000 clones, under 13% seen once.

The TCR sequence derives from a man aged 25 to 45 with type 1 diabetes. The sequenced material came from naive CD4+ T cells from blood. The genes are TRBV7-3 and TRBJ2-7; TRBD1 agrees at 9 bases. In DNA, the CDR3 is TGTGCCAGCAGCTTAACGGGACAGGGATATAACGAGCAGTACTTC. Its translation is CASSLTGQGYNEQYF.